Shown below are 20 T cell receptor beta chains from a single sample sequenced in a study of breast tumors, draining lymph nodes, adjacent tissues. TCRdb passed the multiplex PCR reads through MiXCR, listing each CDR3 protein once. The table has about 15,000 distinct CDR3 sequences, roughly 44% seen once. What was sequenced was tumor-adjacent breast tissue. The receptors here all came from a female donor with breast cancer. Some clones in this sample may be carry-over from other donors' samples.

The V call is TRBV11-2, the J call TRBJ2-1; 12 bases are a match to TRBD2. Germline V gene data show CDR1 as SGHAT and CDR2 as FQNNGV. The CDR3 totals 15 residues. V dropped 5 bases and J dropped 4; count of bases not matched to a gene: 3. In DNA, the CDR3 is TGTGCCAGCAGCCAAGGACTAGCGGGATACAATGAGCAGTTCTTC. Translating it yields CASSQGLAGYNEQFF.

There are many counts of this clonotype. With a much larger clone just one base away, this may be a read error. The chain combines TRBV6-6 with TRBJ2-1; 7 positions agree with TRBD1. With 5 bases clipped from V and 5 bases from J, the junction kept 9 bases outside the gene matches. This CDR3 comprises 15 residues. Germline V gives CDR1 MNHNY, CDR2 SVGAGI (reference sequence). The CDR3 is CASSRDRFLNNEQFF. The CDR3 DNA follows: TGTGCCAGCAGTCGGGACAGATTCCTGAACAATGAGCAGTTCTTC.

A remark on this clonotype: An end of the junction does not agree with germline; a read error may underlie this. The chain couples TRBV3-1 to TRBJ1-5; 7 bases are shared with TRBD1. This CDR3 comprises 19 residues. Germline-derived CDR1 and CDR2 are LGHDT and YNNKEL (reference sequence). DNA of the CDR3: TGCGCCAGCAGCCAAGATCTGACAGGGATGGGTGGGAGCGATCAGCCCCAGCATTTT. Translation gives CASSQDLTGMGGSDQPQHF. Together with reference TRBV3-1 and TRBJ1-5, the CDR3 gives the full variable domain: DTAVSQTPKYLVTQMGNDKSIKCEQNLGHDTMYWYKQDSKKFLKIMFSYNNKELIINETVPNRFSPKSPDKAHLNLHINSLELGDSAVYFCASSQDLTGMGGSDQPQHFGDGTRLSIL.

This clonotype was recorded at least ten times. The CDR3, as DNA: TGTGCCAGCAGTTTTAAGATCGGCCCGACCGGGGAGCTGTTTTTT. Translating it yields CASSFKIGPTGELFF. V and J are TRBV12-3 or TRBV12-4 and TRBJ2-2; D gene unclear. The CDR3 covers 15 residues. Trimming took 3 bases from V and 5 from J, leaving 13 bases between them.

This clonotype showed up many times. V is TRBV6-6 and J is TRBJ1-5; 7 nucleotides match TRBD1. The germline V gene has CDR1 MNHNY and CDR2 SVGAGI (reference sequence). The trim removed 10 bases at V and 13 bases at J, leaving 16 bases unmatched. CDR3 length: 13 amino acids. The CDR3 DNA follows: TGTGCCACTCAACACACGACAGGGTTCGGTCAGCATTTT. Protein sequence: CATQHTTGFGQHF.

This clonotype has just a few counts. The CDR3 spells CASSGGQGAYNSPLHF. CDR3 coding DNA: TGTGCCAGCAGCGGGGGACAGGGGGCCTATAATTCACCCCTCCACTTT. The chain employs TRBV5-5 and TRBJ1-6; TRBD1 agrees at 11 bases. Per germline, CDR1 SGHKS and CDR2 YYEKEE (reference sequence). CDR3 length equals 16 residues. The V gene end was trimmed by 4 bases and the J gene end by 2 bases; junction bases not matched to a gene: 2.

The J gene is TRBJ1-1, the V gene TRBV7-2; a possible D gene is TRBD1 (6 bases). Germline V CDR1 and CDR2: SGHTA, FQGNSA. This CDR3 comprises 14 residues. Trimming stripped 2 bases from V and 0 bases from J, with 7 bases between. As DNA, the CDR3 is TGTGCCAGCAGCTTACAGGGGTTGAACACTGAAGCTTTCTTT. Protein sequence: CASSLQGLNTEAFF.

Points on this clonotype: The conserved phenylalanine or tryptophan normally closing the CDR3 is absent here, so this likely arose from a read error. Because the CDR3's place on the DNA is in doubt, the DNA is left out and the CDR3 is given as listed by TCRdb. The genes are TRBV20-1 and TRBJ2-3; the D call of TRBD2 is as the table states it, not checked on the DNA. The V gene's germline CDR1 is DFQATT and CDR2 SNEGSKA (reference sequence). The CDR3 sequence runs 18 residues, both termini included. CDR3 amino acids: CSARTSGGPGSGRPPPIN.

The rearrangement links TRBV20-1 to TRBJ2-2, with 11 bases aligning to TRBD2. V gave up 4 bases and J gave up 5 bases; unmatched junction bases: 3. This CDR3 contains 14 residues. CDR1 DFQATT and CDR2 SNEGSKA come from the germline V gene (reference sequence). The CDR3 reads CSAMWTSGTGELFF. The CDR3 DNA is TGCAGTGCTATGTGGACTAGCGGGACCGGGGAGCTGTTTTTT.

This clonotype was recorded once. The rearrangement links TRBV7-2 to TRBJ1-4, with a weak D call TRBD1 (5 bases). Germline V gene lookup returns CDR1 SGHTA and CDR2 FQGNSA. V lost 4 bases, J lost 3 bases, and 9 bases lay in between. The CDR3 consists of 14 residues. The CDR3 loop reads CASSSTVANEKLFF. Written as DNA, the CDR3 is TGTGCCAGCAGCTCGACAGTCGCTAATGAAAAACTGTTTTTT. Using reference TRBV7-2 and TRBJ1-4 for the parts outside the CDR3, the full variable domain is GAGVSQSPSNKVTEKGKDVELRCDPISGHTALYWYRQSLGQGLEFLIYFQGNSAPDKSGLPSDRFSAERTGGSVSTLTIQRTQQEDSAVYLCASSSTVANEKLFFGSGTQLSVL.

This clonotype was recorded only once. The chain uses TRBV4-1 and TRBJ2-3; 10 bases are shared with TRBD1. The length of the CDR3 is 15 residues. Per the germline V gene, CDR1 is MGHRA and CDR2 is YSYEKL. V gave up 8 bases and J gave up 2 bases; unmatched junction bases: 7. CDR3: CASQKGTGVTDTQYF. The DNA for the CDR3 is TGCGCCAGCCAAAAGGGGACAGGGGTCACAGATACGCAGTATTTT.

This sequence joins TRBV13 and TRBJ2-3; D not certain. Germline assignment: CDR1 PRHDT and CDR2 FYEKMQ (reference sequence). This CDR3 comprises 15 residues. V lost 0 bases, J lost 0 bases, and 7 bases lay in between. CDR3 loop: CASSLGGVSTDTQYF. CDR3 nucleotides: TGTGCCAGCAGCTTAGGTGGCGTTAGCACAGATACGCAGTATTTT. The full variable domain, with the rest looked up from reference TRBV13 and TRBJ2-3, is AAGVIQSPRHLIKEKRETATLKCYPIPRHDTVYWYQQGPGQDPQFLISFYEKMQSDKGSIPDRFSAQQFSDYHSELNMSSLELGDSALYFCASSLGGVSTDTQYFGPGTRLTVL.

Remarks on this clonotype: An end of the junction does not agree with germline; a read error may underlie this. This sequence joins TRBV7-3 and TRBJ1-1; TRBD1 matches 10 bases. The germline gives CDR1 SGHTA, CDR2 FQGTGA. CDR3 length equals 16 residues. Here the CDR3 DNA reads TGTGCCAGCAGCTTAAGAGGACAGGGGGAAAGGACTGAACCTTTCTTT. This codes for CASSLRGQGERTEPFF. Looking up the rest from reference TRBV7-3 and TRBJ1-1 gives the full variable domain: GAGVSQTPSNKVTEKGKYVELRCDPISGHTALYWYRQSLGQGPEFLIYFQGTGAADDSGLPNDRFFAVRPEGSVSTLKIQRTERGDSAVYLCASSLRGQGERTEPFFGQGTRLTVV.

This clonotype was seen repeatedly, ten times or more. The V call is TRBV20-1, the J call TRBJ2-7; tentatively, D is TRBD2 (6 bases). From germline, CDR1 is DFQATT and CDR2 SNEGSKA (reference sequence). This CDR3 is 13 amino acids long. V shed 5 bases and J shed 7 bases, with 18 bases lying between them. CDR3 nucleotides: TGCAGTGCTCCCTCCAGTGCAGGGAGGGAGCAGTACTTC. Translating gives CSAPSSAGREQYF.

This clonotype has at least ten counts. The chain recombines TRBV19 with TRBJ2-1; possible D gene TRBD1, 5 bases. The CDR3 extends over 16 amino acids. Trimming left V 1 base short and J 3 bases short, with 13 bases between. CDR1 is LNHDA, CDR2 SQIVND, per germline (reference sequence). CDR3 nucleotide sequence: TGTGCCAGTAGTATAGGCTGGGGCACGGACTACAATGAGCAGTTCTTC. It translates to CASSIGWGTDYNEQFF.

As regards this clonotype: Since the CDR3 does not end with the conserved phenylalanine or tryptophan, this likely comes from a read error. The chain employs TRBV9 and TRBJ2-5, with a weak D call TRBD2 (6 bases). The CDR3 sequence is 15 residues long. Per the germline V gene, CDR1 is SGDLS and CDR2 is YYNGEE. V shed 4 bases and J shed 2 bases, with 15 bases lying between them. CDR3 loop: CASSSRGGSQETQYL. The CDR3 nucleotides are TGTGCCAGCAGCTCCCGAGGAGGGTCGCAAGAGACCCAGTACCTC.

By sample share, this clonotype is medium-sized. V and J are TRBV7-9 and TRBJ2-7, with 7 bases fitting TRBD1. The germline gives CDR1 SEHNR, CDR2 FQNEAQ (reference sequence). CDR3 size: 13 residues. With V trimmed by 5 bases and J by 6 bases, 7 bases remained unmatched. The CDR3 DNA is TGTGCCAGCAGCCCGACAGGGTTAAGCGAGCAGTACTTC. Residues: CASSPTGLSEQYF.

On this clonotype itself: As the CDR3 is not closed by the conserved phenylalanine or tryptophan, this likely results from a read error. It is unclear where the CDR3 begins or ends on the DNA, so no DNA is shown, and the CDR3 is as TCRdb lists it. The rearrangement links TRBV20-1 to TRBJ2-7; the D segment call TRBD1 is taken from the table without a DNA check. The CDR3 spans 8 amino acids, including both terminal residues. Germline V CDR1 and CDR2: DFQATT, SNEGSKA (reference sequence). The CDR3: CRKGGEYY.

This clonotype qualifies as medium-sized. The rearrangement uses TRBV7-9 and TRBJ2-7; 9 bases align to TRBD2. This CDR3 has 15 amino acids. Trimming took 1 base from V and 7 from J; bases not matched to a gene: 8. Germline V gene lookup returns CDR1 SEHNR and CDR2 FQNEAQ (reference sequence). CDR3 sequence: CASSLGVAGVQEQYF. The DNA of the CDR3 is TGTGCCAGCAGCTTAGGGGTAGCGGGAGTGCAGGAGCAGTACTTC. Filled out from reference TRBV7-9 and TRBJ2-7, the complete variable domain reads DTGVSQNPRHKITKRGQNVTFRCDPISEHNRLYWYRQTLGQGPEFLTYFQNEAQLEKSRLLSDRFSAERPKGSFSTLEIQRTEQGDSAMYLCASSLGVAGVQEQYFGPGTRLTVT.

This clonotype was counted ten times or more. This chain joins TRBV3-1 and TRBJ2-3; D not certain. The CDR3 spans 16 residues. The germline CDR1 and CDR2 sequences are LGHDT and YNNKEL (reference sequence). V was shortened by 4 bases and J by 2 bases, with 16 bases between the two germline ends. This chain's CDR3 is CASSPLHSDPTDTQYF. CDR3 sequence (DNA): TGTGCCAGCAGCCCTCTTCACTCGGATCCCACAGATACGCAGTATTTT.